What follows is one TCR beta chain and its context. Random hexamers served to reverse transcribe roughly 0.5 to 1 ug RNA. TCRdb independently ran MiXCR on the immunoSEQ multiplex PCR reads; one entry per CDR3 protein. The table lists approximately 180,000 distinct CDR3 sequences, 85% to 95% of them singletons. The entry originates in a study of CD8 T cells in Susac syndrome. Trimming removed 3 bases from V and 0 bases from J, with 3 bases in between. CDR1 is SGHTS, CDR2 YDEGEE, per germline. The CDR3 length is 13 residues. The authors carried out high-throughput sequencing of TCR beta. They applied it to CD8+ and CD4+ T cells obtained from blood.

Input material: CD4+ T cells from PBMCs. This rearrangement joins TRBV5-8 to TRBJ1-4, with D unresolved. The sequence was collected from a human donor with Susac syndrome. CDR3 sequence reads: CASSSSTNEKLFF. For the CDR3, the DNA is TGTGCCAGCAGCTCCTCAACTAATGAAAAACTGTTTTTT.